This is a list of T cell receptor beta chains from one sample in a study of blood T cell repertoires in COVID-19. The table came from immunoSEQ multiplex PCR; TCRdb's copy has only in-frame clones and leaves some out. The sample consists of 250,000 to 350,000 clones, almost 90% of them appearing once. Sequencing was done on a sample of PBMCs or T cells enriched from blood (not recorded which). These receptors were obtained from a young woman with acute COVID-19. The CDR3 runs from the conserved cysteine through the conserved F or W. A D gene is named only where the DNA matches it firmly. Clone size is stated in some rows and not others, as once, few, many or a class when expanded.

size	V	D	J	length	DNA	CDR3
.	TRBV18	TRBD1	TRBJ1-5	16	TGTGCCAGCTCTCGACAGGGTTCAACCCCGAATCAGCCCCAGCATTTT	CASSRQGSTPNQPQHF
.	TRBV7-3	TRBD2	TRBJ2-7	16	TGTGCCAGCAGCCCAACGGCGGGAGACCTCTCCTACGAGCAGTACTTC	CASSPTAGDLSYEQYF
.	TRBV20-1	TRBD1	TRBJ1-5	18	TGCAGCGCGAGTCCGAGGGGGCGGCCACGCGGGAGCAATCAGCCCCAGCATTTT	CSASPRGRPRGSNQPQHF
.	TRBV11-3	TRBD2	TRBJ2-2	15	TGTGCCAGCAGCCTGGGCACTAGCGGAACCGGGGAGCTGTTTTTT	CASSLGTSGTGELFF
.	TRBV25-1	.	TRBJ1-5	17	TGTGCCAGCAGTGAGGCTTATTTTGGGCCGAGGGATCAGCCCCAGCATTTT	CASSEAYFGPRDQPQHF
.	TRBV7-3	.	TRBJ1-1	14	TGTGCCAGCAGCTTCTCCGCGGGCCCGGGGGAAGCTTTCTTT	CASSFSAGPGEAFF
.	TRBV7-2	TRBD1	TRBJ1-4	15	TGTGCCAGCAGCTTAGTGGACAGGGCGTCCGAAAAACTGTTTTTT	CASSLVDRASEKLFF
.	TRBV19	TRBD2	TRBJ2-3	14	TGTGCCAGTAATAACGGGAGGGGGTCAGATACGCAGTATTTT	CASNNGRGSDTQYF
.	TRBV27	.	TRBJ2-3	15	TGTGCCAGCAGCTACAGGGTCGGTTTGAGAGATACGCAGTATTTT	CASSYRVGLRDTQYF
.	TRBV28	.	TRBJ1-5	17	TGTGCCAGCACCCCAATTAGGTACAGGACTAGCAATCAGCCCCAGCATTTT	CASTPIRYRTSNQPQHF
few	TRBV7-9	.	TRBJ2-2	17	TGTGCCAGCAGCTTAGGCGGGACCCTGGGGTCGTCCGGGGAGCTGTTTTTT	CASSLGGTLGSSGELFF
.	TRBV28	TRBD1	TRBJ2-1	14	TGTGCCAGCAGCTTAACAGGGGGAACGGATGAGCAGTTCTTC	CASSLTGGTDEQFF
.	TRBV7-2	.	TRBJ2-7	12	TGTGTCAGCAGCTGGACTACTTACGAGCAGTACTTC	CVSSWTTYEQYF
.	TRBV6-5	.	TRBJ2-3	14	TGTGCCAGCAGTTACGTCAATGAGCCAGATACGCAGTATTTT	CASSYVNEPDTQYF
.	TRBV11-2	.	TRBJ1-2	18	TGTGCCAGCAGCTTAGGTGGTCTTGGGGGACTCCAAGTCGTTGGCTACACCTTC	CASSLGGLGGLQVVGYTF
.	TRBV5-1	TRBD2	TRBJ2-1	15	TGCGCCAGCAGCTCGCTAGCGGGAAGCATCGATGAGCAGTTCTTC	CASSSLAGSIDEQFF
.	TRBV2	TRBD2	TRBJ2-7	15	TGTGCCAGCAGTGAATCTGGACTAGCGGGAGACGAGCAGTACTTC	CASSESGLAGDEQYF
.	TRBV19	TRBD1	TRBJ1-1	17	TGTGCCAGTAGTATAGACCGGGACAGGGGATTGAACACTGAAGCTTTCTTT	CASSIDRDRGLNTEAFF
.	TRBV6-5	.	TRBJ2-1	13	TGTGCCAGCAGTTACAATACTCTACATGAGCAGTTCTTC	CASSYNTLHEQFF
.	TRBV12-5	TRBD2	TRBJ2-2	16	TGTGCTAGCGGTCCCTGGACTAGCGGGGCCACCGGGGAGCTGTTTTTT	CASGPWTSGATGELFF
once	TRBV14	.	TRBJ2-2	17	TGTGCCAGCAGCCACTCTCCCCCCGGGATGTTGGCCGGGGAGCTGTTTTTT	CASSHSPPGMLAGELFF
.	TRBV4-1	TRBD2	TRBJ2-7	16	TGCGCCAGCAGACCACTCGGACTAGCGGGGGCCTACGAGCAGTACTTC	CASRPLGLAGAYEQYF
.	TRBV19	.	TRBJ1-2	15	TGTGCCAGTAGTATAGTCCAGGGGCGCGCCTATGGCTACACCTTC	CASSIVQGRAYGYTF
.	TRBV3-1/TRBV3-2	.	TRBJ2-7	14	TGTGCCAGCAGCCCCTTGACAAGTACCTACGAGCAGTACTTC	CASSPLTSTYEQYF